These T cell receptor beta chains were read from a single sample in a study of cytomegalovirus exposure and HLA in healthy donors. Produced via immunoSEQ multiplex PCR; TCRdb's table is partial and in-frame only. The sample has roughly 130,000 clones, more than 55% seen once. Sequences were obtained from PBMCs. The receptor source for this set is a woman aged 60-70 years in good health and CMV-seronegative. CDR3s include the opening cysteine and the closing phenylalanine or tryptophan. Fields, in order: V gene, CDR3 length, CDR3 protein.

TRBV7-8 15 CASSPSPGLAEEQYF
TRBV28 13 CASSVTGSAEAFF
TRBV5-4 13 CASSSDNTDTQYF
TRBV2 15 CASSEGAGMNTEAFF
TRBV19 16 CASNLRRGRTNEKLFF
TRBV4-3 17 CASSQERGSGGAVELFF
TRBV15 14 CATSRSGSSYEQYF
TRBV6-5 13 CASSLSGIIEQFF
TRBV5-4 12 CASSLLSGSYTF
TRBV9 15 CASSGPTDLNTEAFF
TRBV5-4 14 CASSLRGGGDTQYF
TRBV7-2 15 CASKWTSGNTGELFF
TRBV6-1 13 CASILPYQETQYF
TRBV5-8 15 CASSEGLAGVNEQFF
TRBV6-5 15 CASSYGAGVTDTQYF
TRBV7-9 16 CASSLGDRGTLDTQYF
TRBV7-9 12 CASSSTGWGAFF
TRBV5-6 14 CASSLDRGNGEAFF
TRBV19 17 CASSIGGTIGGEEKLFF
TRBV5-8 16 CASSLGRTSGANEQFF
TRBV7-8 14 CASSLTPTPWTQYF
TRBV7-2 15 CASSRGQREGETQYF
TRBV6-6 15 CASNPTGESSYEQYF
TRBV19 15 CASSAHRDRNQPQHF
TRBV13 17 CASPAQRGDPRPDTQYF
TRBV7-9 15 CASSLVGRVGETQYF
TRBV10-3 15 CAISEMRTGNTEAFF
TRBV11-3 17 CASSLGGGRPYQETQYF
TRBV9 15 CASSVNLEDQETQYF
TRBV6-6 16 CASSPGRGPRQETQYF
TRBV27 14 CASSQVGGTDTQYF
TRBV7-9 17 CASSLAGTGNSNQPQHF
TRBV28 13 CASTPGQGWGYTF
TRBV5-1 17 CASSLLTSGVSTDTQYF
TRBV5-4 15 CASSPTSGGNNEQFF
TRBV10-3 14 CAISGDRVQETQYF